Listed below are T cell receptor beta chains from one sample, sequenced in a study of blood T cells in healthy people across ages. TCRdb used MiXCR to reprocess the 5' RACE reads, holding one entry per CDR3 protein. Of about 290,000 distinct CDR3 sequences listed, 25% to 30% are singletons. Sequencing was done on a sample of blood. The receptors stem from an older woman in good health. The CDR3 runs from the conserved cysteine through the conserved F or W. D genes are given only for firm matches. A clone size is listed for some rows: how often the clone was seen (once, few, many), or a class if it is expanded.

V	D	J	size	CDR3	DNA
TRBV6-2/TRBV6-3	-	TRBJ1-2	-	CASRIGQSFYGYTF	TGTGCCAGCAGAATCGGACAGTCTTTCTATGGCTACACCTTC
TRBV28	-	TRBJ2-5	few	CASSMPRDFETQYF	TGTGCCAGCAGTATGCCAAGGGACTTTGAGACCCAGTACTTC
TRBV20-1	-	TRBJ2-7	-	CSARDPWDEQYF	TGCAGTGCTAGGGACCCCTGGGACGAGCAGTACTTC
TRBV20-1	-	TRBJ2-1	-	CSAPSGNYNEQFF	TGCAGTGCCCCCTCGGGCAACTACAATGAGCAGTTCTTC
TRBV4-1	TRBD2	TRBJ2-1	-	CASSRRLAGDLVNEQFF	TGCGCCAGCAGCCGACGACTAGCGGGAGACCTTGTCAATGAGCAGTTCTTC
TRBV12-3/TRBV12-4	-	TRBJ1-4	many	CASSYGEKLFF	TGTGCCAGCAGTTATGGTGAAAAACTGTTTTTT
TRBV3-1	-	TRBJ2-5	-	CASSLRGNGRQETQYF	TGTGCCAGCAGCCTTAGGGGAAATGGACGCCAAGAGACCCAGTACTTC
TRBV4-1	-	TRBJ1-1	few	CASSQKVIRDKNTEAFF	TGCGCCAGCAGCCAAAAAGTTATCCGGGACAAGAACACTGAAGCTTTCTTT
TRBV7-9	-	TRBJ1-4	-	CASRRQNEKLFF	TGTGCCAGCAGGCGACAGAATGAAAAACTGTTTTTT
TRBV5-5	TRBD1	TRBJ2-4	-	CASSQDRGNTGAKNIQYF	TGTGCCAGCAGCCAGGACAGGGGGAATACTGGAGCCAAAAACATTCAGTACTTC
TRBV24-1	TRBD2	TRBJ2-1	-	CATSYSPSGNNEQFF	TGTGCCACCAGTTACTCGCCTAGCGGGAACAATGAGCAGTTCTTC
TRBV5-6	TRBD2	TRBJ2-7	-	CASSLVRAGVRYEQYF	TGTGCCAGCAGCTTGGTTCGAGCGGGAGTTCGTTACGAGCAGTACTTC
TRBV7-9	-	TRBJ2-1	few	CASSLEGGVRLEQFF	TGTGCCAGCAGCTTAGAGGGTGGAGTCCGCTTGGAGCAGTTCTTC
TRBV11-2	-	TRBJ1-2	-	CASSLFDLSPRTNYGYTF	TGTGCCAGCAGCTTATTCGATCTTTCCCCCCGAACGAACTATGGCTACACCTTC
TRBV28	-	TRBJ2-2	few	CASSTPAPGAGELFF	TGTGCCAGCAGCACCCCCGCACCGGGGGCCGGGGAGCTGTTTTTT
TRBV7-2	-	TRBJ2-7	-	CASSPGPEQYF	TGTGCCAGCAGCCCGGGGCCCGAGCAGTACTTC
TRBV20-1	-	TRBJ2-3	-	CSARLGGLITDTQYF	TGCAGTGCTAGGCTCGGGGGGCTCATCACAGATACGCAGTATTTT
TRBV20-1	-	TRBJ2-5	many	CSARTDQETQYF	TGCAGTGCTCGGACGGACCAAGAGACCCAGTACTTC
TRBV6-2/TRBV6-3	-	TRBJ1-2	-	CATVRGNDGYTF	TGTGCCACCGTGAGGGGGAACGATGGCTACACCTTC
TRBV7-8	-	TRBJ2-1	few	CASSLGQGGKTYNEQFF	TGTGCCAGCAGCTTAGGTCAAGGCGGGAAAACCTACAATGAGCAGTTCTTC
TRBV28	TRBD2	TRBJ2-1	many	CASSSGTFLLADSYNEQFF	TGTGCCAGCTCGTCCGGGACATTCCTACTAGCGGATTCCTACAATGAGCAGTTCTTC
TRBV11-2	-	TRBJ2-7	-	CASSLGVGFYEQYF	TGCGCCAGCAGCTTAGGTGTCGGTTTCTACGAGCAGTACTTC
TRBV10-3	-	TRBJ1-3	few	CAISESGTGNTIYF	TGTGCCATCAGTGAGTCGGGGACCGGAAACACCATATATTTT
TRBV29-1	-	TRBJ2-3	few	CSGDPAGTQYF	TGCAGCGGGGACCCGGCCGGTACGCAGTATTTT
TRBV5-6	-	TRBJ2-1	-	CASSWGDSQFF	TGTGCCAGCAGCTGGGGGGACTCACAGTTCTTC
TRBV29-1	TRBD2	TRBJ2-1	-	CSAGLAGGRVVNEQFF	TGCAGCGCCGGACTAGCGGGAGGGCGGGTGGTCAATGAGCAGTTCTTC
TRBV5-1	TRBD2	TRBJ2-1	-	CASSLRPSGSLWLMDEQFF	TGCGCCAGCAGCTTGAGGCCTAGCGGGAGTCTATGGCTAATGGATGAGCAGTTCTTC
TRBV28	TRBD1	TRBJ2-7	few	CASSLTGGSSKEQYF	TGTGCCAGCAGTCTCACAGGGGGTTCTTCTAAAGAGCAGTACTTC
TRBV3-1	TRBD2	TRBJ2-7	-	CASSSRASRLAAYEQYF	TGTGCCAGCAGCTCCCGGGCCTCCCGACTAGCGGCCTACGAGCAGTACTTC
TRBV5-4	-	TRBJ2-5	few	CASSSLGAPEETQYF	TGTGCCAGCAGCTCCCTTGGGGCGCCCGAAGAGACCCAGTACTTC
TRBV7-3	TRBD2	TRBJ2-1	-	CASSRPGLAGMGEQFF	TGTGCCAGCAGCCGTCCGGGACTAGCGGGAATGGGTGAGCAGTTCTTC
TRBV7-2	TRBD1	TRBJ2-6	-	CASSQRTGSGANVLTF	TGTGCCAGCAGCCAAAGGACAGGCTCTGGGGCCAACGTCCTGACTTTC
TRBV4-2	TRBD1	TRBJ1-4	-	CASSPGFGQGNEKLFF	TGTGCCAGCAGCCCGGGTTTTGGACAGGGGAATGAAAAACTGTTTTTT
TRBV27	-	TRBJ2-5	-	CASRTDRPGQETQYF	TGTGCCAGCAGGACTGACAGACCGGGCCAAGAGACCCAGTACTTC
TRBV5-5	-	TRBJ2-7	many	CASSVSHRVATYEQYF	TGTGCCAGCAGCGTCTCTCACAGGGTGGCAACCTACGAGCAGTACTTC
TRBV12-3/TRBV12-4	TRBD1	TRBJ2-7	-	CASRGTGTGPYEQYF	TGTGCCAGCAGGGGTACCGGGACAGGGCCCTACGAGCAGTACTTC
TRBV5-1	TRBD1	TRBJ2-1	few	CASSADRGRINEQFF	TGCGCCAGCAGCGCCGACAGGGGGCGGATCAATGAGCAGTTCTTC
TRBV6-6	TRBD1	TRBJ1-3	few	CATRQGSFGNTIYF	TGTGCCACCCGACAGGGTAGCTTTGGAAACACCATATATTTT
TRBV20-1	-	TRBJ1-2	many	CSARAPGAAGYGYTF	TGCAGTGCTAGAGCTCCGGGGGCAGCCGGGTATGGCTACACCTTC
TRBV24-1	TRBD2	TRBJ2-3	few	CATSDQREATDTQYF	TGTGCCACCAGTGACCAGCGGGAGGCCACAGATACGCAGTATTTT
TRBV25-1	-	TRBJ1-4	-	CASSEWTDEKLFF	TGTGCCAGCAGTGAATGGACAGATGAAAAACTGTTTTTT
TRBV6-2/TRBV6-3	-	TRBJ2-3	few	CASSYLTDTQYF	TGTGCCAGCAGTTACTTAACCGATACGCAGTATTTT
TRBV7-9	-	TRBJ2-7	few	CANRLDGGYEQYF	TGTGCCAACAGGCTCGACGGAGGCTACGAGCAGTACTTC